The T cell receptor (beta chain) under discussion was sequenced for a study of graft-versus-host responses after intestinal transplantation (dated by TCRdb to about 2021). Notes on the research overall: The transplants that recipients got were multivisceral, liver-intestinal, or isolated intestinal. Alloreactive clones were identified by sequencing pre-transplant mixed lymphocyte reaction products and comparing these products with unstimulated pre-transplant donor and recipient T cells. The cohort enrolled 24 intestinal transplant recipients, one of whom was a retransplant, and a few patients without pretransplant specimens were excluded. A peak of at least 4% donor T cells among recipient peripheral blood mononuclear cells was the definition used for donor T cell macrochimerism. Bulk TCR-beta CDR3 sequencing was used to track graft-versus-host and host-versus-graft alloreactive T cell clones in the graft, circulation and bone marrow after intestinal transplantation. Samples from three later patients were sequenced in-house on an Illumina MiSeq with MiXCR processing rather than by the commercial service. Every recipient was given anti-thymocyte globulin induction, then maintenance tacrolimus and steroids for about three years. Broader findings and caveats from the paper: GvH clones were found in recipient bone marrow, and some of the GvH clones appeared earlier in ileal mucosa or blood, which is consistent with an intestinal mucosal origin. Peak levels of circulating GvH clones were associated with declines in HvG clones early after transplant. The conclusions were limited by the relatively low number and heterogeneity of the intestinal transplant patients. In the allografts of patients with donor T cell macrochimerism, GvH to HvG T cell clonal ratios were high.

V loses 5 bases of germline sequence and J loses 4 bases, and the interval between the two ends is 5 bases. Taken from the germline V gene, the CDR1 and CDR2 loops are MDHEN and SYDVKM. From its cysteine to its phenylalanine, the CDR3 spans 11 amino acids. The CDR3 DNA has 33 bases and is translated from base 1. For this clone: What this receptor recognizes is not known. It has no much larger one-base neighbor in the sample; base qualities were not kept.

The library was generated by the immunoSEQ multiplex PCR assay. In most patients, genomic DNA was isolated using the Qiagen DNeasy Blood and Tissue Kit and sent frozen to Adaptive Biotechnologies for TCR sequencing. High-throughput TCR-beta CDR3 sequencing of genomic DNA from most patients was performed by Adaptive Biotechnologies. As for how the authors treated the data: TCR sequencing data for approximately 17 patients were retrieved from Adaptive's ImmunoSEQ software; a few other patients were processed with MiXCR and VDJtools. To correct CD4 versus CD8 sorting errors, any sequence found in both subsets at a frequency ratio below 5:1 was removed. CDR3 nucleotide sequences shared between donor and recipient were removed because their origin could not be assigned. Alloreactive clones required at least 2-fold expansion over unstimulated cells and minimum CFSE-low frequency of 0.002% (template counts) or 0.001% (read counts). Clones detected in sequenced pre-transplant spleen, lymph node, or MLR CFSE-low populations of the donor or recipient were defined as mappable. Cumulative frequency of alloreactive clones was calculated as a percentage of all sequences weighted by copy number. Drawn from immuneACCESS, this table holds only the in-frame rearrangements with V and J called that TCRdb kept. Clones are partly lost; checked studies trace under half to an unresolved V gene and leave the rest unexplained. V, J and clone size are those of that table, while D and trimming were read from the DNA. The sample includes some 140,000 clones, with about nine tenths observed a single time. Jointly, the top ten make up approximately 0.2% of the sample.

The sample's time point label is to be understood as: cells obtained before transplantation from donor or recipient. CD3+CD4+ and CD3+CD8+ populations were FACS-sorted from unstimulated pre-transplant donor and recipient cells taken from spleen or lymph nodes. The rearrangement joined TRBV28 to TRBJ1-2, with the D gene too uncertain to name. This receptor was taken from a human donor who received an intestinal transplant. Material: unstimulated CD4+ T cells sorted from spleen or lymph node cells, obtained before intestinal transplant. The CDR3 protein: CASSGIYGYTF. The DNA reads TGTGCCAGCAGTGGGATCTATGGCTACACCTTC.